Shown below are 30 T cell receptor beta chains from a single sample sequenced in a study of blood T cell repertoires in COVID-19. The assay was immunoSEQ multiplex PCR, and TCRdb's table has in-frame clones only and misses some. The table records approximately 200,000 clones, roughly 90% of them present only once. The sequenced sample was peripheral blood. The receptors were gathered from a woman aged 60-75 years with acute or convalescent COVID-19.

This chain uses TRBV10-2 with TRBJ2-7, with TRBD1 matching 7 bases. V lost 4 bases to trimming and J lost 0 bases; unmatched junction nucleotides: 3. This CDR3 is built from 14 residues. Germline V lookup: CDR1 WSHSY, CDR2 SAAADI. The CDR3 nucleotides are TGCGCCAGCAGTGTAACAGGGGTCTCCTACGAGCAGTACTTC. Translated, it gives CASSVTGVSYEQYF.

The chain employs TRBV7-3 and TRBJ1-5; possibly TRBD1 for D (6 bases). The germline V and J ends were trimmed by 5 bases and 5 bases, with 10 bases remaining between them. Germline assignment: CDR1 SGHTA and CDR2 FQGTGA. The CDR3 is 13 amino acids. The DNA for the CDR3 is TGTGCCAGCAGCCAAGGGGGGGATCAGCCCCAGCATTTT. This translates into CASSQGGDQPQHF.

The genes are TRBV11-2 and TRBJ1-1, with D unresolved. The CDR3 consists of 15 residues. Trimming stripped 3 bases from V and 1 base from J, with 12 bases between. Germline CDR1 reads SGHAT; CDR2 reads FQNNGV. CDR3 coding DNA: TGTGCCAGCAGCTTTGGCAGTTACACGAACACTGAAGCTTTCTTT. Encoded protein: CASSFGSYTNTEAFF.

The V gene is TRBV10-3, the J gene TRBJ2-1; weak D call: TRBD1 (5 bases). Trimming pared 3 bases from V and 8 bases from J, leaving 11 bases between. The CDR3 covers 13 residues. CDR1 and CDR2 from the germline V gene are ENHRY and SYGVKD. CDR3 DNA: TGTGCCATCAGTGAAAAACAGGTAGATGAGCAGTTCTTC. Protein product: CAISEKQVDEQFF.

The rearrangement joins TRBV18 to TRBJ1-2; tentatively, D is TRBD1 (5 bases). V dropped 4 bases and J dropped 5 bases, with 8 bases sitting between them. Germline V gene data show CDR1 as KGHSH and CDR2 as LQKENI. This CDR3 contains 12 residues. DNA for the CDR3: TGTGCCAGCTCACAGGACATTTATGGCTACACCTTC. Its translation: CASSQDIYGYTF.

The chain employs TRBV28 and TRBJ2-2, with 8 bases fitting TRBD2. The V and J ends lost 6 bases and 5 bases, in that order; junction bases with no gene match: 8. Germline CDR1 is MDHEN and CDR2 is SYDVKM. The CDR3 has 15 amino acids. The CDR3 bases are TGTGCCAGCAGCGCGAGCGGGAGTGGAACCGGGGAGCTGTTTTTT. Its protein product is CASSASGSGTGELFF.

As DNA, the CDR3 is TGTGCCAGCTCACCGGATATAGGACAGGGCGGTGGAAAACTGTTTTTT. This encodes CASSPDIGQGGGKLFF. The rearrangement joins TRBV18 to TRBJ1-4, with 8 bases aligning to TRBD1. Germline CDR1 and CDR2: KGHSH and LQKENI. The V segment lost 3 bases and the J segment 10 bases; nucleotides outside the gene matches: 13. This CDR3 has 16 residues.

This chain links TRBV30 with TRBJ1-2, with a tentative D call TRBD1 (5 bases). Germline V lookup: CDR1 GTSNPN, CDR2 SVGIG (reference sequence). Trimming stripped 3 bases from V and 4 bases from J, with 18 bases between. The CDR3 has 15 residues. The CDR3 spells CAWRGKGWGIYGYTF. The CDR3 DNA reads as TGTGCCTGGAGGGGTAAGGGGTGGGGTATCTATGGCTACACCTTC.

The chain carries TRBV5-1 and TRBJ2-1; 7 bases line up with TRBD2. The CDR3 consists of 15 residues. Per the germline V gene, CDR1 is SGHRS and CDR2 is YFSETQ. V lost 4 bases to trimming and J lost 0 bases; unmatched junction nucleotides: 4. In nucleotides, the CDR3 is TGCGCCAGCAGCGTGGGACTAAGCTCCTACAATGAGCAGTTCTTC. The encoded protein is CASSVGLSSYNEQFF.

The V gene is TRBV3-1 (or the pseudogene TRBV3-2), the J gene TRBJ1-2; D not certain. CDR3 length: 12 residues. The germline CDR1 and CDR2 sequences are LGHDT and YNNKEL (reference sequence). V was pared by 1 base and J by 8 bases, with 8 bases between. CDR3 bases: TGTGCCAGCAGCCAAGCAAGGAGAGGCTACACCTTC. Translating gives CASSQARRGYTF.

The chain recombines TRBV7-9 with TRBJ1-4, with a weak D call TRBD1 (6 bases). CDR1 and CDR2 from the germline V gene are SEHNR and FQNEAQ (reference sequence). V lost 7 bases and J 6 bases, leaving 15 bases between the germline ends. This CDR3 is 14 amino acids long. The CDR3 protein is CASTYSGDHEKLFF. CDR3 DNA: TGTGCCAGCACGTACTCAGGGGACCATGAAAAACTGTTTTTT.

This clone was recorded only once. CDR3 in DNA: TGTGCCAGCAGCCTTGGGACAGCGGTTAATGAAAAACTGTTTTTT. This codes for CASSLGTAVNEKLFF. The V call is TRBV14, the J call TRBJ1-4; 7 bases map to TRBD1. Germline V CDR1 and CDR2: SGHDN, FVKESK. Germline trimming cut 4 bases from V and 4 bases from J; bases unmatched to any gene: 6. The CDR3 runs 15 residues.

The chain carries TRBV11-2 and TRBJ2-6; D is undetermined. Trimming removed 4 bases at V and 2 bases at J, with 6 bases between. Germline loops: CDR1 SGHAT, CDR2 FQNNGV. CDR3 size: 14 residues. CDR3 protein: CASSSLTGANVLTF. As DNA, the CDR3 is TGTGCCAGCAGCTCACTGACTGGGGCCAACGTCCTGACTTTC.

This chain links TRBV7-9 with TRBJ1-2; 7 positions agree with TRBD1. The germline V gene encodes CDR1 SEHNR and CDR2 FQNEAQ (reference sequence). CDR3 length: 15 amino acids. With V trimmed by 3 bases and J by 3 bases, 7 bases remained unmatched. The CDR3, as DNA: TGTGCCAGCAGCTTCATCCCCGGGACAGACTATGGCTACACCTTC. Translating gives CASSFIPGTDYGYTF. Together with reference TRBV7-9 and TRBJ1-2, the CDR3 gives the full variable domain: DTGVSQNPRHKITKRGQNVTFRCDPISEHNRLYWYRQTLGQGPEFLTYFQNEAQLEKSRLLSDRFSAERPKGSFSTLEIQRTEQGDSAMYLCASSFIPGTDYGYTFGSGTRLTVV.

J is TRBJ2-1 and V is TRBV11-3, with D perhaps TRBD2 (5 bases). This CDR3 comprises 16 residues. Trimming cost V 5 bases and J 0 bases, with 14 bases left between them. The V gene's germline CDR1 is SGHNT and CDR2 YENEEA. CDR3 coding DNA: TGTGCCAGCAGCCTCCGAGCGCGGGCCTCCTACAATGAGCAGTTCTTC. Protein sequence: CASSLRARASYNEQFF.

This clone was seen more than once but under ten times. This specimen includes other DNA sequences encoding the same CDR3. This chain connects TRBV6-5 to TRBJ1-2, with 8 bases fitting TRBD1. CDR1 MNHEY and CDR2 SVGAGI come from the germline V gene. Germline trimming cut 0 bases from V and 5 bases from J; bases unmatched to any gene: 5. The CDR3 extends over 15 amino acids. The CDR3 bases are TGTGCCAGCAGTTACTCGGGCACAGGGGGTTATGGCTACACCTTC. It specifies CASSYSGTGGYGYTF.

V is TRBV28 and J is TRBJ2-7, with a possible D match to TRBD2 (6 bases). The length of the CDR3 is 14 residues. V lost 6 bases and J 3 bases, leaving 15 bases between the germline ends. Per the germline V gene, CDR1 is MDHEN and CDR2 is SYDVKM. The CDR3 DNA is TGTGCCAGCAGGTTTAGCGGAAAGGGCTACGAGCAGTACTTC. Its translation: CASRFSGKGYEQYF.

The V call is TRBV30, the J call TRBJ1-2; possible D gene TRBD1, 5 bases. CDR1 is GTSNPN, CDR2 SVGIG, per germline (reference sequence). The CDR3 loop spans 16 amino acids. Trimming took 0 bases from V and 4 from J, leaving 18 bases between them. Here the CDR3 reads CAWSVGGARAFYGYTF. The CDR3 DNA reads as TGTGCCTGGAGTGTAGGTGGGGCCAGGGCGTTCTATGGCTACACCTTC.

V is TRBV19 and J is TRBJ2-7; a weak D match, TRBD1 (5 bases). Per the germline V gene, CDR1 is LNHDA and CDR2 is SQIVND (reference sequence). Trimming left V 3 bases short and J 2 bases short, with 8 bases between. CDR3 length equals 13 residues. CDR3 nucleotide sequence: TGTGCCAGTAGTATTGAGACAGCCTACGAGCAGTACTTC. Protein: CASSIETAYEQYF.

V and J are TRBV7-9 and TRBJ1-2; 9 bases line up with TRBD1. The CDR3 runs to 14 residues. CDR1 is SEHNR, CDR2 FQNEAQ, per germline (reference sequence). The V gene end was trimmed by 4 bases and the J gene end by 6 bases; junction bases not matched to a gene: 6. In DNA form, the CDR3 reads TGTGCCAGCAGCTCTGGCGGACAGGGGAATGGCTACACCTTC. It specifies CASSSGGQGNGYTF.

The chain links TRBV2 to TRBJ1-6, with 9 positions matching TRBD1. The V and J ends lost 8 bases and 7 bases, in that order; junction bases with no gene match: 6. Germline CDR1 is SNHLY and CDR2 is FYNNEI. The CDR3 covers 14 residues. This CDR3 is CASGGQGGNSPLHF. The DNA for the CDR3 is TGTGCCAGCGGGGGACAGGGCGGGAATTCACCCCTCCACTTT. Together with reference TRBV2 and TRBJ1-6, the CDR3 gives the full variable domain: EPEVTQTPSHQVTQMGQEVILRCVPISNHLYFYWYRQILGQKVEFLVSFYNNEISEKSEIFDDQFSVERPDGSNFTLKIRSTKLEDSAMYFCASGGQGGNSPLHFGNGTRLTVT.

This clone has only a few counts. The rearrangement joins TRBV6-5 to TRBJ1-1; 8 bases align to TRBD1. In germline, CDR1 is MNHEY, CDR2 SVGAGI. The ends lost 8 bases at V and 0 bases at J; junction bases unmatched: 5. This CDR3 is built from 14 residues. CDR3: CASWKTGVNTEAFF. The CDR3 coding sequence is TGTGCCAGCTGGAAGACAGGGGTGAACACTGAAGCTTTCTTT.

This clone is categorized as medium-sized. The V and J genes are TRBV5-1 and TRBJ2-7; 7 nucleotides match TRBD1. CDR1 SGHRS and CDR2 YFSETQ come from the germline V gene. Trimming cost V 4 bases and J 2 bases; bases outside gene matches: 6. The CDR3 length is 14 residues. CDR3 DNA: TGCGCCAGCAGCCCCGGGACAGCAACCTACGAGCAGTACTTC. Amino acid sequence: CASSPGTATYEQYF. The full variable domain, with the rest looked up from reference TRBV5-1 and TRBJ2-7, is KAGVTQTPRYLIKTRGQQVTLSCSPISGHRSVSWYQQTPGQGLQFLFEYFSETQRNKGNFPGRFSGRQFSNSRSEMNVSTLELGDSALYLCASSPGTATYEQYFGPGTRLTVT.

The rearrangement joins TRBV5-8 to TRBJ1-2; TRBD1 agrees at 7 bases. Trimming took 0 bases from V and 4 from J; bases not matched to a gene: 3. The CDR3 is made up of 14 amino acids. Germline assignment: CDR1 SGHTS and CDR2 YDEGEE. CDR3: CASSLDRGGYGYTF. CDR3 sequence (DNA): TGTGCCAGCAGCTTGGACAGGGGAGGCTATGGCTACACCTTC.

V gene TRBV6-5 combines with J gene TRBJ2-7, with 7 bases matching TRBD2. The length of the CDR3 is 15 residues. With 0 bases clipped from V and 4 bases from J, the junction kept 6 bases outside the gene matches. CDR1 is MNHEY, CDR2 SVGAGI, per germline. The CDR3 DNA sequence: TGTGCCAGCAGTTACTCGGCTAGCGGACCATACGAGCAGTACTTC. This codes for CASSYSASGPYEQYF.

This clone was detected only a few times. J is TRBJ2-7 and V is TRBV11-2; maybe TRBD2 (6 bases). The V end lost 5 bases, the J end lost 0 bases, and 14 bases lay between the germline ends. This CDR3 has 15 residues. Germline CDR1 SGHAT, CDR2 FQNNGV. The CDR3, as DNA: TGTGCCAGCAGCCTTTACCGGGACTTCTCCTACGAGCAGTACTTC. It codes for CASSLYRDFSYEQYF.

This chain connects TRBV6-2 or TRBV6-3 to TRBJ1-2; D uncertain. Germline V gene sequence: CDR1 MNHEY, CDR2 SVGEGT. The CDR3 loop spans 12 amino acids. V lost 7 bases, J lost 5 bases, and 11 bases lay in between. CDR3: CASTSSRYGYTF. Written as DNA, the CDR3 is TGTGCCAGCACTTCCTCTCGGTATGGCTACACCTTC.

The chain joins TRBV30 to TRBJ1-4; 11 nucleotides line up with TRBD1. Germline V gene lookup returns CDR1 GTSNPN and CDR2 SVGIG (reference sequence). The length of the CDR3 is 13 residues. J was trimmed by 11 bases and V by 5 bases; bases with no gene match: 7. The CDR3 DNA reads TGTGCCTGGGGGGAGGACAGGGGGCAGAAACTGTTTTTT. Its protein is CAWGEDRGQKLFF.

The chain recombines TRBV27 with TRBJ2-7, with 7 bases aligning to TRBD1. V shed 6 bases, J shed 3 bases, and the junction held 5 bases outside the gene matches. CDR1 is MNHEY and CDR2 is SMNVEV in the germline V gene (reference sequence). This CDR3 region has 13 residues. The CDR3 sequence: CASRSTGLYEQYF. The CDR3, as DNA: TGTGCCAGCAGATCGACAGGGCTCTACGAGCAGTACTTC.

V usage is TRBV30 and J usage is TRBJ1-5; 11 bases fit TRBD1. Germline loops: CDR1 GTSNPN, CDR2 SVGIG (reference sequence). V was pared by 2 bases and J by 2 bases, with 2 bases of the junction left unmatched. The CDR3 has 15 residues. CDR3 sequence: CAWSTGQGGNQPQHF. Here the CDR3 DNA reads TGTGCCTGGAGTACGGGACAGGGGGGCAATCAGCCCCAGCATTTT.